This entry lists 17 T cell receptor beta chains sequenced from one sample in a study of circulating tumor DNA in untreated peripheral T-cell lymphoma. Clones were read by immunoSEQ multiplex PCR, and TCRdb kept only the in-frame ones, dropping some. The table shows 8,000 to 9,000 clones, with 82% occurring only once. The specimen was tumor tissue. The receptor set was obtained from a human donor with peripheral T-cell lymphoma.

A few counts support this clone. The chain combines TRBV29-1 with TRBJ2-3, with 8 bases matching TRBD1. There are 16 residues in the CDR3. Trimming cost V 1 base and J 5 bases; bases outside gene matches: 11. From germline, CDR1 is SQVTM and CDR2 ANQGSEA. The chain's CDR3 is CSVEGSTGALGDTQYF. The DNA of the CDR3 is TGCAGCGTTGAAGGCTCGACAGGGGCCCTCGGAGATACGCAGTATTTT.

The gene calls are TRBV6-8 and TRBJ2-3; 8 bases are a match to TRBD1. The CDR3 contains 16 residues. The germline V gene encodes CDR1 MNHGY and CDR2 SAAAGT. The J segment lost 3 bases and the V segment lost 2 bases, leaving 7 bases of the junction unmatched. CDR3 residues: CASSYTPGGSTDTQYF. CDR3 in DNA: TGTGCCAGCAGTTACACACCAGGGGGCTCGACAGATACGCAGTATTTT.

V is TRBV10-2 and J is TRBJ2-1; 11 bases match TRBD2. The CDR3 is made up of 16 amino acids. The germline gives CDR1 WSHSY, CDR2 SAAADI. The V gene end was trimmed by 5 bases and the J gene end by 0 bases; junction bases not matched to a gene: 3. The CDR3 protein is CASSISGGVSYNEQFF. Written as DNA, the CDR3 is TGCGCCAGCAGTATTAGCGGGGGGGTCTCCTACAATGAGCAGTTCTTC.

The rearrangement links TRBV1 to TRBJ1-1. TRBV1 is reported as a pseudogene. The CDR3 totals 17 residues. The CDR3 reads CASSQGLAGGEGTEAFF. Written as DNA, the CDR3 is TGCGCCAGCAGCCAAGGGTTGGCCGGGGGCGAGGGCACTGAAGCTTTCTTT.

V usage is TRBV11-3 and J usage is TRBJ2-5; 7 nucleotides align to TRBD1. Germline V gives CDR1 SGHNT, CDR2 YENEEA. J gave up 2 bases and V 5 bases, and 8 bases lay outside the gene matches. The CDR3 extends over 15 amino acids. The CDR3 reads CASSAGTAAQETQYF. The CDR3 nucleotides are TGTGCCAGCAGCGCCGGGACAGCCGCACAAGAGACCCAGTACTTC.

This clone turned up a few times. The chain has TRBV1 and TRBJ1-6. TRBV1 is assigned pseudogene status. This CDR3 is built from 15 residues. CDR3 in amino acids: CASSQDSVLNSPLHF. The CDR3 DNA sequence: TGCGCCAGCAGCCAAGATAGTGTCTTGAATTCACCCCTCCACTTT.

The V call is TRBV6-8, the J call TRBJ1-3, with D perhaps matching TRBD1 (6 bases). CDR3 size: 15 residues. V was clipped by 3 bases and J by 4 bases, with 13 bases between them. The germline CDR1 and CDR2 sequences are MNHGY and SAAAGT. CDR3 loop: CASSYSERGGNTIYF. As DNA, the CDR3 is TGTGCCAGCAGTTATTCCGAGAGGGGGGGAAACACCATATATTTT.

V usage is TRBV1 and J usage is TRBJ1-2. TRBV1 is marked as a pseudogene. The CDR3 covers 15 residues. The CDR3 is CASSPGDWGNYGYTF. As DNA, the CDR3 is TGCGCCAGCAGCCCGGGGGACTGGGGTAACTATGGCTACACCTTC.

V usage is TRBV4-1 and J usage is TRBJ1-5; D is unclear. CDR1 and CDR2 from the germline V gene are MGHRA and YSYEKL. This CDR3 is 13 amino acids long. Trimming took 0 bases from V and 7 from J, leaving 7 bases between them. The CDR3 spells CASSQEMGQPQHF. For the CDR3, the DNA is TGCGCCAGCAGCCAAGAAATGGGGCAGCCCCAGCATTTT.

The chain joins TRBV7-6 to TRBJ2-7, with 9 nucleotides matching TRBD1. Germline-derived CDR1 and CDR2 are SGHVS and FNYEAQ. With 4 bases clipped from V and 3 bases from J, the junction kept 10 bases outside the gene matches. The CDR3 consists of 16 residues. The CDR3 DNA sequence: TGTGCCAGCAGCTCCTACTCGACAGGGGGTATCTACGAGCAGTACTTC. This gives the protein CASSSYSTGGIYEQYF.

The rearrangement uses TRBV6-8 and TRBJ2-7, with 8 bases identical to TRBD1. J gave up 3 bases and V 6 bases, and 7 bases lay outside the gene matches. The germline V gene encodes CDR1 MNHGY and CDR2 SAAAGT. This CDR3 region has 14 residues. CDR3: CASSDRTGYYEQYF. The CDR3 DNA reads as TGTGCCAGCAGCGACCGGACAGGGTACTACGAGCAGTACTTC.

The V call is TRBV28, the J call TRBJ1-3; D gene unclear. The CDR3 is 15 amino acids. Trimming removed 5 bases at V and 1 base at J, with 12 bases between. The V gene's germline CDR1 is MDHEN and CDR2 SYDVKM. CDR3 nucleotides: TGTGCCAGCAGTCCCTACCAAATATCTGGAAACACCATATATTTT. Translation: CASSPYQISGNTIYF.

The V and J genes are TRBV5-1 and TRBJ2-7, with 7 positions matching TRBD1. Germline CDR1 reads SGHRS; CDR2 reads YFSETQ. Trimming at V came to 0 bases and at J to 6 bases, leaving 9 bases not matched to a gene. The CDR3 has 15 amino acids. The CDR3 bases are TGCGCCAGCAGCTTGGTCGAGACAGGGTTCGTCGAGCAGTACTTC. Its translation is CASSLVETGFVEQYF.

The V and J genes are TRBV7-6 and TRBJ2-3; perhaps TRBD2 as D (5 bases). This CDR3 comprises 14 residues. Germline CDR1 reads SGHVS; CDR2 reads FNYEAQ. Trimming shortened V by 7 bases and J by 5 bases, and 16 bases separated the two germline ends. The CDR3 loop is CASNVASIRDTQYF. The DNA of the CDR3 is TGTGCCAGCAACGTAGCGAGTATCAGAGATACGCAGTATTTT.

CDR3 in DNA: TGCAGCGGATTCACAAGGAACACCGGGGAGCTGTTTTTT. Its protein is CSGFTRNTGELFF. The V and J genes are TRBV29-1 and TRBJ2-2; the D is unclear. This CDR3 spans 13 amino acids. Germline loops: CDR1 SQVTM, CDR2 ANQGSEA. V was cut by 7 bases and J by 1 base, with 10 bases left in between.

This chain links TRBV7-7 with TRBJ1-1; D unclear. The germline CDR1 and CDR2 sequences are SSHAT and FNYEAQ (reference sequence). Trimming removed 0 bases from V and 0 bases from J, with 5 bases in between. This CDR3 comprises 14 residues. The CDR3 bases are TGTGCCAGCAGCTTAGCCCAGGTGAACACTGAAGCTTTCTTT. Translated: CASSLAQVNTEAFF.

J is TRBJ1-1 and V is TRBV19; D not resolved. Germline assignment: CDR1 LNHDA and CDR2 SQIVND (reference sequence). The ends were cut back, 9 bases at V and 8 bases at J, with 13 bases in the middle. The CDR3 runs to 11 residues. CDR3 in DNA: TGTGCCAGCACCCGTGTGGGCGAAGCTTTCTTT. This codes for CASTRVGEAFF.